The 9 T cell receptor beta chains presented below share a single source sample, sequenced in a study of T cell responses to AZD1222 COVID-19 vaccine. Sequencing was performed with immunoSEQ multiplex PCR; in TCRdb, only in-frame clones are kept and a portion is missing. The sample contains roughly 200,000 clones, about 93% of which appear only once. The material sequenced was peripheral blood, taken 28 days after the second dose of the MenACWY control vaccine. The receptors shown here come from an adult who received the MenACWY meningococcal vaccine as a control.

The CDR3 is CATSDPATSWWTDTQYF. In nucleotides, the CDR3 is TGTGCCACCAGTGACCCGGCGACTAGCTGGTGGACAGATACGCAGTATTTT. The chain links TRBV24-1 to TRBJ2-3; 7 bases are a match to TRBD2. V shed 4 bases and J 3 bases; nucleotides not matched to a gene: 12. The CDR3 runs 17 residues. Germline V gene sequence: CDR1 KGHDR, CDR2 SFDVKD.

On this clone itself: A read error may account for a junction end that differs from germline. The CDR3 loop is CASSFGQPANGQFF. CDR3 sequence (DNA): TGCGCCAGCAGCTTTGGACAGCCCGCGAATGGGCAGTTCTTC. This chain joins TRBV5-1 and TRBJ2-1; weak D call: TRBD1 (6 bases). CDR1 and CDR2 from the germline V gene are SGHRS and YFSETQ. The length of the CDR3 is 14 residues.

The chain links TRBV28 to TRBJ1-6; weak D call: TRBD1 (5 bases). The CDR3 covers 11 residues. The V and J ends lost 6 bases and 14 bases respectively, with 11 bases between them. Germline V gene lookup returns CDR1 MDHEN and CDR2 SYDVKM. CDR3 residues: CASSLVGALHF. The CDR3 coding sequence is TGTGCCAGCAGCTTAGTAGGGGCCCTCCACTTT.

This clone came up once. The chain recombines TRBV6-2 or TRBV6-3 with TRBJ1-1; D unclear. Germline CDR1 is MNHEY and CDR2 is SVGEGT. The length of the CDR3 is 13 residues. The V and J ends lost 4 bases and 1 base respectively, with 7 bases between them. The CDR3 spells CASSFWGNTEAFF. CDR3 bases: TGTGCCAGCAGTTTTTGGGGGAACACTGAAGCTTTCTTT.

This clone was counted only a few times. The rearrangement joins TRBV2 to TRBJ1-5; tentative D call: TRBD1 (6 bases). This CDR3 comprises 15 residues. The V end was cut by 2 bases, the J end by 4 bases, with 12 bases between. Germline CDR1 is SNHLY and CDR2 is FYNNEI. CDR3 region: CASSEWGQVNQPQHF. The CDR3 DNA sequence: TGTGCCAGCAGTGAATGGGGGCAGGTAAATCAGCCCCAGCATTTT.

The genes are TRBV5-1 and TRBJ1-2, with 8 bases lining up with TRBD1. This CDR3 comprises 16 residues. With V trimmed by 3 bases and J by 6 bases, 13 bases remained unmatched. The germline CDR1 and CDR2 sequences are SGHRS and YFSETQ. CDR3 coding DNA: TGCGCCAGCAGCTCTCGGACATCAGGGGGCTCGAATGGCTACACCTTC. Translating gives CASSSRTSGGSNGYTF.

The rearrangement uses TRBV6-5 and TRBJ2-5; D remains unclear. Per germline, CDR1 MNHEY and CDR2 SVGAGI. Trimming cost V 7 bases and J 1 base, with 10 bases left between them. This CDR3 is 13 amino acids long. CDR3 residues: CASKRAAQETQYF. In DNA, the CDR3 is TGTGCCAGCAAGCGAGCTGCCCAAGAGACCCAGTACTTC.

The chain is built from TRBV29-1 and TRBJ2-2; D perhaps matches TRBD2 (6 bases). Germline V gene lookup returns CDR1 SQVTM and CDR2 ANQGSEA. The CDR3 sequence is 14 residues long. V lost 4 bases and J lost 8, with 17 bases in between. This CDR3 is CSVGRLEGTGELFF. CDR3 coding DNA: TGCAGCGTTGGACGTTTGGAGGGGACGGGGGAGCTGTTTTTT.

The CDR3: CASSYSRLGEQYF. Written as DNA, the CDR3 is TGTGCCAGCAGTTACTCAAGACTCGGAGAGCAGTACTTC. The gene calls are TRBV6-5 and TRBJ2-7; D call uncertain. Germline V gene data show CDR1 as MNHEY and CDR2 as SVGAGI. Deletions cut 0 bases from V and 7 bases from J, with 10 bases between. This CDR3 is 13 amino acids long.